This passage covers 17 T cell receptor beta chains from one sample sequenced in a study of T cell repertoires in cytomegalovirus infection (dated by TCRdb to about 2019). These receptors are not linked to any known antigen. Sequencer: Illumina HiSeq 1500. The public sequencing data were trimmed at Q25 with fastp and processed into clonotypes with MiXCR by TCRdb, which kept only in-frame beta chains. Each CDR3 protein appears once, grouped with its most common genes and DNA. The sample table shows approximately 910,000 distinct CDR3 sequences, and roughly 31% are seen once. The ten largest clones take up over 13% of the sample. The sample's treatment or condition label is to be understood as: in vitro stimulation with specific CMV peptide epitopes to enrich CMV-specific T cells. This specimen consisted of cultured CD8+ T cells from PBMCs, obtained from culture after CMV antigen stimulation. The receptors here all came from a human donor in good health (CMV status not recorded). Some clones in this sample may be carry-over from other donors' samples.

In its sample, this clonotype was seen a few times. The chain couples TRBV6-2 or TRBV6-3 to TRBJ2-1; D is unresolved. The V end lost 0 bases, the J end lost 7 bases, and 7 bases lay between the germline ends. The CDR3 consists of 13 residues. Germline CDR1 MNHEY, CDR2 SVGEGT. The CDR3 reads CASSYSLQNEQFF. The CDR3 nucleotides are TGTGCCAGCAGTTACTCTCTCCAAAATGAGCAGTTCTTC.

The chain recombines TRBV19 with TRBJ2-1; 9 bases are a match to TRBD2. Germline loops: CDR1 LNHDA, CDR2 SQIVND (reference sequence). The CDR3 spans 17 residues. V lost 2 bases to trimming and J lost 5 bases; unmatched junction nucleotides: 10. This CDR3 reads CASSIPLTKRGDNEQFF. DNA of the CDR3: TGTGCCAGTAGTATACCCCTGACTAAGCGGGGGGACAATGAGCAGTTCTTC.

CDR3 residues: CASSLIGLAGDNEQFF. Here the CDR3 DNA reads TGTGCCAGCAGCTTAATCGGCCTAGCGGGGGACAATGAGCAGTTCTTC. This sequence joins TRBV7-9 and TRBJ2-1; 10 bases are shared with TRBD2. Looked up from germline, CDR1 is SEHNR and CDR2 is FQNEAQ (reference sequence). CDR3 length: 16 amino acids. V gave up 2 bases and J gave up 5 bases; unmatched junction bases: 6.

The V gene is TRBV12-3 or TRBV12-4, the J gene TRBJ2-2, with D perhaps matching TRBD1 (5 bases). The CDR3 covers 12 residues. V dropped 5 bases and J dropped 8 bases, with 9 bases sitting between them. In DNA form, the CDR3 reads TGTGCCAGCAGTCCTAACAGGGGGGAGCTGTTTTTT. Protein sequence: CASSPNRGELFF.

The rearrangement joins TRBV27 to TRBJ1-2; maybe TRBD1 (5 bases). Germline CDR1 MNHEY, CDR2 SMNVEV (reference sequence). The V end was cut by 5 bases, the J end by 7 bases, with 23 bases between. The CDR3 extends over 16 amino acids. CDR3 residues: CASSQVDSIFGTGYTF. In nucleotides, the CDR3 is TGTGCCAGCAGTCAAGTTGACAGTATCTTCGGAACTGGCTACACCTTC.

This clonotype was seen only a few times. The V gene is TRBV12-3 or TRBV12-4, the J gene TRBJ2-3; D could derive from TRBD1 or TRBD2 (5 bases each). V was clipped by 8 bases and J by 4 bases, with 19 bases between them. The CDR3 length is 15 residues. The CDR3 here is CASVPGDRAPDTQYF. Written as DNA, the CDR3 is TGTGCCAGCGTCCCTGGGGACCGGGCCCCAGATACGCAGTATTTT.

This clonotype came up many times. V gene TRBV3-1 combines with J gene TRBJ1-1; maybe TRBD1 (6 bases). The germline V gene has CDR1 LGHDT and CDR2 YNNKEL (reference sequence). V lost 7 bases and J lost 5, with 11 bases in between. This CDR3 has 12 amino acids. The CDR3 DNA reads TGTGCCAGCACAGGGGAGGCGACTGAAGCTTTCTTT. Residues: CASTGEATEAFF.

The chain is built from TRBV7-6 and TRBJ2-7; TRBD1 matches at 9 bases. The trim removed 5 bases at V and 4 bases at J, leaving 12 bases unmatched. CDR3 size: 16 residues. Germline assignment: CDR1 SGHVS and CDR2 FNYEAQ. In DNA form, the CDR3 reads TGTGCCAGCAGCATTACTAACAGGGGGCTATTATACGAGCAGTACTTC. Amino acids: CASSITNRGLLYEQYF.

The sample holds many counts of this clonotype. V usage is TRBV7-2 and J usage is TRBJ2-3; no firm D call. The germline gives CDR1 SGHTA, CDR2 FQGNSA. V lost 3 bases to trimming and J lost 0 bases, with 19 bases between them. The CDR3 runs 18 residues. CDR3 sequence reads: CASSFLPRRSRSTDTQYF. CDR3 coding DNA: TGTGCCAGCAGCTTCCTTCCCCGGCGTAGTCGTAGCACAGATACGCAGTATTTT.

This chain uses TRBV27 with TRBJ2-5; no clear D. In germline, CDR1 is MNHEY, CDR2 SMNVEV (reference sequence). The CDR3 extends over 15 amino acids. The V end was cut by 6 bases, the J end by 5 bases, with 19 bases between. CDR3 bases: TGTGCCAGCAGCCCTGCCTTTCCATCCCGGGAGACCCAGTACTTC. Encoded protein: CASSPAFPSRETQYF.

The gene calls are TRBV7-9 and TRBJ1-1, with 7 bases that match TRBD1. Germline V gene sequence: CDR1 SEHNR, CDR2 FQNEAQ (reference sequence). V trimming: 5 bases; J trimming: 7 bases; junction bases outside the gene matches: 13. The CDR3 runs 15 residues. The CDR3: CASSPIRQGLSEAFF. DNA of the CDR3: TGTGCCAGCAGCCCAATCCGACAGGGTTTAAGTGAAGCTTTCTTT.

The chain has TRBV7-9 and TRBJ2-3; tentative D call: TRBD1 (6 bases). The CDR3 is made up of 15 amino acids. V dropped 4 bases and J dropped 3 bases, with 14 bases sitting between them. Germline values: CDR1 SEHNR, CDR2 FQNEAQ (reference sequence). The DNA of the CDR3 is TGTGCCAGCAGCTCCCCGGGACACCCGACAGATACGCAGTATTTT. Amino acids: CASSSPGHPTDTQYF.

The chain links TRBV5-1 to TRBJ2-3, with a weak D call TRBD1 (6 bases). The length of the CDR3 is 11 residues. The germline V gene encodes CDR1 SGHRS and CDR2 YFSETQ. Trimming took 2 bases from V and 11 from J, leaving 9 bases between them. CDR3 protein: CASSFGQQQYF. CDR3 nucleotide sequence: TGCGCCAGCAGCTTTGGACAGCAGCAGTATTTT. Full variable domain (rest looked up from reference TRBV5-1 and TRBJ2-3): KAGVTQTPRYLIKTRGQQVTLSCSPISGHRSVSWYQQTPGQGLQFLFEYFSETQRNKGNFPGRFSGRQFSNSRSEMNVSTLELGDSALYLCASSFGQQQYFGPGTRLTVL.

The CDR3 sequence: CASSQDQGFLNTEAFF. Written as DNA, the CDR3 is TGCGCCAGCAGCCAAGATCAAGGTTTCCTGAACACTGAAGCTTTCTTT. This chain connects TRBV4-1 to TRBJ1-1; D is undetermined. The CDR3 spans 16 residues. Germline CDR1 MGHRA, CDR2 YSYEKL. Trimming pared 0 bases from V and 0 bases from J, leaving 11 bases between.

Regarding this clonotype: This may stem from a read error, because a much larger clone lies one nucleotide away. The gene calls are TRBV27 and TRBJ1-5; no reliable D call. Germline V gene lookup returns CDR1 MNHEY and CDR2 SMNVEV (reference sequence). CDR3 length: 13 residues. The CDR3 DNA is TGTGTCAGTGCTGGAAGGGTCAATCAGCCCCAGCATTTT. Protein: CVSAGRVNQPQHF.

The rearrangement joins TRBV2 to TRBJ2-7; possible D gene TRBD1, 6 bases. Germline assignment: CDR1 SNHLY and CDR2 FYNNEI. This CDR3 has 13 amino acids. The germline V and J ends were trimmed by 10 bases and 6 bases, with 19 bases remaining between them. The CDR3 here is CATTGSALGEQYV. The CDR3 DNA sequence: TGTGCCACAACAGGGAGTGCCCTGGGCGAGCAGTACGTC.

The chain employs TRBV5-4 and TRBJ2-3; a weak D match, TRBD1 (5 bases). V shed 5 bases and J shed 8 bases, with 12 bases lying between them. This CDR3 is built from 12 residues. CDR1 SGHNT and CDR2 YYREEE come from the germline V gene (reference sequence). The CDR3 region has the DNA TGTGCCAGCAGGGGGCAAGAGCGTACGCAGTATTTT. As protein: CASRGQERTQYF.